The following is a TCR beta chain sequence with its context. What it binds is unknown. The junction differs from germline at one of its ends, possibly a read error. These data originate in a study of post-analysis software for immune sequencing data. Incorporated into the TCR beta cDNA libraries were unique molecular identifiers, which served to reduce PCR and sequencing biases. MiXCR was run by TCRdb on the PCR reads, yielding one entry per CDR3 protein. Here the sample spans about 800,000 distinct CDR3 sequences, 25% to 30% being singletons. Study findings and constraints: By F measure, strong co-clustering occurred among samples prepared in the same batch. Controls significantly exceeded multiple sclerosis patients in normalized Chao1 diversity.

This sequence was found in a girl between 5 and 17 years old with multiple sclerosis. Sequenced: blood.

Here the CDR3 DNA reads TGTGCCAGCAGTCCCCTCAGGTCTCTGTGGGGCGGAACCACAGATGCGCAGTATTTT. Encoded protein: CASSPLRSLWGGTTDAQYF. The chain carries TRBV12-3 or TRBV12-4 and TRBJ2-3; a weak D match, TRBD1 (5 bases). The CDR3 has 19 residues.